This T cell receptor (beta chain) was observed in a study of CD8 T cells in ankylosing spondylitis. Findings and caveats of the study: Past studies reported some motif variants in reactive arthritis synovial fluid and blood. The clones that were linked to disease were reported to be significantly enriched in matched synovial fluid samples from ankylosing spondylitis patients. Clones linked with disease were CD8+ and fairly uncommon in the peripheral blood. The study identified a TCR beta motif of under ten highly homologous variants that appeared characteristic of ankylosing spondylitis blood.

CDR3 length: 11 amino acids. In germline, CDR1 is SGHRS, CDR2 YFSETQ. V lost 6 bases and J lost 4, with 7 bases in between. Libraries of TCR beta came from quantitative 5'-RACE with molecular barcodes. Each CDR3 protein is one row after TCRdb ran MiXCR on the 5' RACE reads. This repertoire shows 450,000 to 550,000 distinct CDR3 sequences, approximately 5% found once; its top ten account for roughly 3.5%. This clonotype has ten or more counts. The antigen is not known. Sequencing was performed on blood, either unsorted or a sorted T cell fraction (not recorded which). The receptor's source is a male donor with ankylosing spondylitis. The chain recombines TRBV5-1 with TRBJ1-1; perhaps TRBD1 as D (5 bases). The CDR3 coding sequence is TGCGCCAGCAAGACAGCCACTGAAGCTTTCTTT. Translation: CASKTATEAFF. The variable domain in full, with the rest retrieved from reference TRBV5-1 and TRBJ1-1, is KAGVTQTPRYLIKTRGQQVTLSCSPISGHRSVSWYQQTPGQGLQFLFEYFSETQRNKGNFPGRFSGRQFSNSRSEMNVSTLELGDSALYLCASKTATEAFFGQGTRLTVV.